One and the same sample provided the 19 T cell receptor beta chains below, sequenced in a study of technical replicates of blood from several donors. The protocol was immunoSEQ multiplex PCR, while the TCRdb copy is restricted to in-frame clones and leaves out a portion. Of over 55,000 clones in the sample, 70% to 90% were seen once. Sequencing input: PBMCs. These receptor sequences come from a human donor in good health. Some clones in this sample may be carry-over from other donors' samples.

The rearrangement uses TRBV7-9 and TRBJ2-3, with a possible D match to TRBD2 (6 bases). The germline V gene has CDR1 SEHNR and CDR2 FQNEAQ (reference sequence). V was cut by 1 base and J by 2 bases, with 10 bases left in between. The CDR3 spans 15 residues. The CDR3 loop is CASSLVGGPTDTQYF. The CDR3, as DNA: TGTGCCAGCAGCTTAGTGGGGGGTCCCACAGATACGCAGTATTTT.

This chain uses TRBV2 with TRBJ2-3; tentatively, D is TRBD1 (6 bases). CDR1 and CDR2 from the germline V gene are SNHLY and FYNNEI. The V end lost 8 bases, the J end lost 2 bases, and 11 bases lay between the germline ends. This CDR3 is built from 13 residues. CDR3 nucleotide sequence: TGTGCCAGCCAGGGACACCTCACAGATACGCAGTATTTT. It yields the protein CASQGHLTDTQYF.

The chain uses TRBV10-3 and TRBJ2-7; possibly TRBD2 for D (7 bases). The CDR3 covers 13 residues. V lost 4 bases and J 6 bases, leaving 13 bases between the germline ends. Germline CDR1 is ENHRY and CDR2 is SYGVKD. The CDR3 nucleotides read TGTGCCATCAGTGGTCAGGGAGGGGGCGAGCAGTACTTC. As protein: CAISGQGGGEQYF.

The J gene is TRBJ2-7, the V gene TRBV5-8, with D hard to call. Germline lookup yields CDR1 SGHTS and CDR2 YDEGEE. V lost 0 bases and J 6 bases, leaving 4 bases between the germline ends. The CDR3 is made up of 11 amino acids. The CDR3 coding sequence is TGTGCCAGCAGCTTGGTGGCCGAGCAGTACTTC. Protein product: CASSLVAEQYF.

The chain recombines TRBV7-6 with TRBJ2-6, with D perhaps matching TRBD2 (6 bases). Germline lookup yields CDR1 SGHVS and CDR2 FNYEAQ. This CDR3 has 17 residues. V was cut by 3 bases and J by 4 bases, with 16 bases left in between. The CDR3 spells CASSLEGTSSGANVLTF. The CDR3 DNA follows: TGTGCCAGCAGCTTGGAGGGCACAAGCTCGGGGGCCAACGTCCTGACTTTC.

For the CDR3, the DNA is TGTGCCAGCACCACCGCGACTAGCGGGAGCTACGAGCAGTACTTC. Translating gives CASTTATSGSYEQYF. The chain joins TRBV6-1 to TRBJ2-7; TRBD2 agrees at 12 bases. CDR1 is MNHNS and CDR2 is SASEGT in the germline V gene. This CDR3 comprises 15 residues. Unmatched junction bases numbered 7, after V lost 7 bases and J lost 3 bases.

The chain has TRBV5-4 and TRBJ2-2, with 13 positions matching TRBD2. With V trimmed by 2 bases and J by 7 bases, 2 bases remained unmatched. The CDR3 contains 15 residues. Germline lookup yields CDR1 SGHNT and CDR2 YYREEE (reference sequence). CDR3 bases: TGTGCCAGCAGCTTCCGGACTAGCGGGGGCGGGGAGCTGTTTTTT. Its translation is CASSFRTSGGGELFF.

This clone was found once. V gene TRBV6-5 combines with J gene TRBJ2-7; D gene unclear. CDR3 length: 15 residues. Germline assignment: CDR1 MNHEY and CDR2 SVGAGI. Trimming took off 0 bases at V and 3 bases at J, with 12 bases between the two ends. The CDR3 here is CASSYSAFAVYEQYF. The CDR3, as DNA: TGTGCCAGCAGTTACTCGGCGTTCGCGGTCTACGAGCAGTACTTC.

The chain recombines TRBV7-9 with TRBJ1-3; 9 bases map to TRBD1. The CDR3 sequence is 19 residues long. CDR1 and CDR2 (germline): SEHNR, FQNEAQ (reference sequence). The V gene end was trimmed by 4 bases and the J gene end by 0 bases; junction bases not matched to a gene: 13. The chain's CDR3 is CASSSDRGYRAGSGNTIYF. CDR3 bases: TGTGCCAGCAGCTCCGACAGGGGGTACCGAGCCGGCTCTGGAAACACCATATATTTT. The full variable domain, completed using reference TRBV7-9 and TRBJ1-3, is DTGVSQNPRHKITKRGQNVTFRCDPISEHNRLYWYRQTLGQGPEFLTYFQNEAQLEKSRLLSDRFSAERPKGSFSTLEIQRTEQGDSAMYLCASSSDRGYRAGSGNTIYFGEGSWLTVV.

This chain joins TRBV29-1 and TRBJ1-1, with D uncertain. Germline-derived CDR1 and CDR2 are SQVTM and ANQGSEA. Trimming took 1 base from V and 1 from J, leaving 7 bases between them. This CDR3 spans 13 amino acids. The chain's CDR3 is CSVEAGQNTEAFF. CDR3 sequence (DNA): TGCAGCGTTGAAGCTGGCCAGAACACTGAAGCTTTCTTT.

The DNA for the CDR3 is TGCGCCAGCAGCTTGGCAGCTAGCCCCGAAGAGACCCAGTACTTC. Encoded protein: CASSLAASPEETQYF. The chain links TRBV5-1 to TRBJ2-5; D possibly corresponds to TRBD2 (5 bases). This CDR3 spans 15 amino acids. The V gene's germline CDR1 is SGHRS and CDR2 YFSETQ. V lost 0 bases to trimming and J lost 3 bases, with 12 bases between them.

The rearrangement joins TRBV6-6 to TRBJ1-2, with a possible D match to TRBD1 (6 bases). This CDR3 has 14 residues. Germline values: CDR1 MNHNY, CDR2 SVGAGI (reference sequence). The V and J ends lost 10 bases and 0 bases respectively, with 15 bases between them. The CDR3 nucleotides are TGTGCCATTCTAGGGGGATCCGCTAACTATGGCTACACCTTC. Translating it yields CAILGGSANYGYTF.

V usage is TRBV7-3 and J usage is TRBJ2-5, with D perhaps matching TRBD2 (7 bases). Germline-derived CDR1 and CDR2 are SGHTA and FQGTGA. The CDR3 consists of 16 residues. V was trimmed by 4 bases and J by 10 bases, leaving 25 bases between them. CDR3 nucleotides: TGTGCCAGCAGCTACCTAGGAGGGAGGGGGATCGGTAGCCAGTACTTC. Its translation: CASSYLGGRGIGSQYF.

The chain has TRBV11-2 and TRBJ2-1, with D tentatively TRBD1 (6 bases). Trimming removed 4 bases from V and 0 bases from J, with 13 bases in between. Germline V CDR1 and CDR2: SGHAT, FQNNGV. This CDR3 spans 16 amino acids. Here the CDR3 DNA reads TGTGCCAGCAGCTACAGGGCAGTAGGCTCCTACAATGAGCAGTTCTTC. Translating gives CASSYRAVGSYNEQFF.

J is TRBJ2-5 and V is TRBV6-1; 9 bases agree with TRBD2. The ends lost 2 bases at V and 9 bases at J; junction bases unmatched: 16. CDR1 MNHNS and CDR2 SASEGT come from the germline V gene. The length of the CDR3 is 17 residues. Here the CDR3 DNA reads TGTGCCAGCAGTGAACCCCCGGGCGGGGGGGCTGGGGAGGCCCAGTACTTC. The encoded protein is CASSEPPGGGAGEAQYF.

In its sample, this clone ranks as medium-sized. The chain employs TRBV15 and TRBJ2-7, with TRBD2 matching over 9 bases. The CDR3 has 17 residues. V trimming: 2 bases; J trimming: 6 bases; junction bases outside the gene matches: 14. The germline V gene has CDR1 LNHNV and CDR2 YYDKDF (reference sequence). CDR3 region: CATSRRVGREGPAEQYF. CDR3 DNA sequence: TGTGCCACCAGCAGAAGAGTTGGGCGGGAGGGCCCCGCCGAGCAGTACTTC.

The chain uses TRBV9 and TRBJ1-1; TRBD1 might be the D (5 bases). The V end lost 4 bases, the J end lost 5 bases, and 18 bases lay between the germline ends. Germline V gene lookup returns CDR1 SGDLS and CDR2 YYNGEE. CDR3 length equals 15 residues. For the CDR3, the DNA is TGTGCCAGCAGCCAAGGCGGGGCGCAAGGAACTGAAGCTTTCTTT. It codes for CASSQGGAQGTEAFF.

In its sample, this clone was seen once. CDR3 amino acids: CAISETGAQETQYF. The CDR3 DNA reads TGTGCCATCAGCGAGACAGGGGCACAAGAGACCCAGTACTTC. The chain joins TRBV10-3 to TRBJ2-5, with TRBD1 identical over 8 bases. Unmatched junction bases numbered 5, after V lost 6 bases and J lost 2 bases. Germline assignment: CDR1 ENHRY and CDR2 SYGVKD. The CDR3 has 14 residues.

This clone has a single count. The chain carries TRBV12-5 and TRBJ2-1; 9 positions agree with TRBD2. There are 17 residues in the CDR3. V lost 1 base to trimming and J lost 5 bases; unmatched junction nucleotides: 9. CDR1 is LGHNT and CDR2 is FRNRAP in the germline V gene. CDR3 sequence: CASGLAQLAGLNNEQFF. The CDR3 coding sequence is TGTGCTAGTGGTTTGGCTCAGCTAGCGGGACTCAACAATGAGCAGTTCTTC.